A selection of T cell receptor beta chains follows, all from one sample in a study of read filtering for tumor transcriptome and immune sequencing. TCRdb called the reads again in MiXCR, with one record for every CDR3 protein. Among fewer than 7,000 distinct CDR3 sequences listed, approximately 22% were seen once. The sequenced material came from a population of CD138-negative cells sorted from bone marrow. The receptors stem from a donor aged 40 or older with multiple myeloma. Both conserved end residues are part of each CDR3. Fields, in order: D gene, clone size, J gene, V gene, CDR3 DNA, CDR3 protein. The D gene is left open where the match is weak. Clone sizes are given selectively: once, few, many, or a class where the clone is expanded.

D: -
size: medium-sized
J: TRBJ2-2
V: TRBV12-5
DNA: TGTGCTAGTGCCGAAACCGGGGAGCTGTTTTTT
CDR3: CASAETGELFF

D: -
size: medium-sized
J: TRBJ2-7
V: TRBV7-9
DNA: TGTGCCAGCAGCACCGACAGTTTGGAGCAGTACTTC
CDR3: CASSTDSLEQYF

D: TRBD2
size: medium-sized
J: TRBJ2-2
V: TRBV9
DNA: TGTGCCAGCAGCCCAGCCCTAGCGGGGAACACCGGGGAGCTGTTTTTT
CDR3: CASSPALAGNTGELFF

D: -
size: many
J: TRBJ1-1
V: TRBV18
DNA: TGTGCCAGCTCACCCCGTGGGCGGCCGAACACTGAAGCTTTCTTT
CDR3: CASSPRGRPNTEAFF

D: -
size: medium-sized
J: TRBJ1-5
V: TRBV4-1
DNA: TGCGCCAGCACCCCGACCCAAAATAGCAATCAGCCCCAGCATTTT
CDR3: CASTPTQNSNQPQHF

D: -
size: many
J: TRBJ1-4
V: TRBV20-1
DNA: TGCAGTGCTAGAGTTGTAGGGTCCGAAAAACTGTTTTTT
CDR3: CSARVVGSEKLFF

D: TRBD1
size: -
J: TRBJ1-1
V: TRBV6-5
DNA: TGTGCCAGCAGTTTCAGTATTGGAGACAGGGGCCGAGCTTTCTTT
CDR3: CASSFSIGDRGRAFF

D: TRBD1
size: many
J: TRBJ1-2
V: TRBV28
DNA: TGTGCCAGCAGTTTAATAGAAGGGGGCATCTATGGCTACACCTTC
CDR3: CASSLIEGGIYGYTF

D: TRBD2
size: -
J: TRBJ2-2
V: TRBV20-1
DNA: TGCAGTGCCCGCTCCTTAGCGGGAGTTGGCACCGGGGAGCTGTTATTT
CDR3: CSARSLAGVGTGELLF

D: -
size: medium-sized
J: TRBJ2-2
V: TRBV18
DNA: TGTGCCAGCTCCATGACAGAGAACACCGGGGAGCTGTTTTTT
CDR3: CASSMTENTGELFF

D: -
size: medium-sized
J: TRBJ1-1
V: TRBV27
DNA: TGTGCCAGCAGGAAGGTGCCCGGGGACACTGAAGCTTTCTTT
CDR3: CASRKVPGDTEAFF

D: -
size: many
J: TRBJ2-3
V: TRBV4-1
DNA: TGCGCCAGCAGCCAAGGAAGAGATACGCAGTATTTT
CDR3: CASSQGRDTQYF

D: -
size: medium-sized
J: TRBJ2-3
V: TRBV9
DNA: TGTGCCAGCACAAGGGGTCCCACAGATACGCAGTATTTT
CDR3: CASTRGPTDTQYF

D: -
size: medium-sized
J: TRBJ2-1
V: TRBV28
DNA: TGTGCCAGCAGTTTTAAGGCGCCGTTTATCTACAATGAGCAGTTCTTC
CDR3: CASSFKAPFIYNEQFF

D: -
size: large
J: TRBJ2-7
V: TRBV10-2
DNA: TGCGCCAGCGCCAGCCTGAGGAACGAGCAGTACTTC
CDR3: CASASLRNEQYF

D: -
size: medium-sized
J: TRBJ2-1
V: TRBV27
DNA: TGTGCCAGCAGTTACCGAGCGGTGCCCTACAATGAGCAGTTCTTC
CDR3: CASSYRAVPYNEQFF

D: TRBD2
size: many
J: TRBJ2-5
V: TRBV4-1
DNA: TGCGCCAGCAGCCAAGTCCTAGCGGGGAAGACCCAGTACTTC
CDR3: CASSQVLAGKTQYF

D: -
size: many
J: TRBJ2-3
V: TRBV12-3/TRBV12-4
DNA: TGTGCCAGCAGTTTTACAGACGGAACCACAGATACGCAGTATTTT
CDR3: CASSFTDGTTDTQYF

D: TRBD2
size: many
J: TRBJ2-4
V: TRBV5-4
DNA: TGTGCCGGAAGTGCGGGAGGCTATCTAGCCAAAAACATTCAGTACTTC
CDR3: CAGSAGGYLAKNIQYF

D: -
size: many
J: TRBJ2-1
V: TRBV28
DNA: TGTGCCAGCAGTTTACTCCTGTTCGACAATGAGCAGTTCTTC
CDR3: CASSLLLFDNEQFF

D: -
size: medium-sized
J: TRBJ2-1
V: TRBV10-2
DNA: TGCGCCAGCAGTGAAAGGGCGAGGGGTGAGCAGTTCTTC
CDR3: CASSERARGEQFF

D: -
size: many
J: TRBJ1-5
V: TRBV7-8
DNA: TGTGCCAGCAGCTTAGGTTTCAGGACGCGTGGTTATAGCAATCAGCCCCAGCATTTT
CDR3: CASSLGFRTRGYSNQPQHF

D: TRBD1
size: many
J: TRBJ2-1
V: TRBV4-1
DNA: TGCGCCAGCAGCCATGCCGGGGACAGGGCCAATGAGCAGTTCTTC
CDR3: CASSHAGDRANEQFF

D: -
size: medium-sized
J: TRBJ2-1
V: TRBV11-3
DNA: TGTGCCAGCAGCCCTAGGACTACGTCTCGATTCAGTGAGCAGTTCTTC
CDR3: CASSPRTTSRFSEQFF